This TCR beta chain was identified in a study of post-analysis software for immune sequencing data. Study-wide background: As for disease course, relapsing-remitting, secondary progressive and progressive-relapsing multiple sclerosis were all included. Regarding the study as a whole: Elevated frequency relative to controls characterized roughly five TRBV segments in patients, TRBV5-6, TRBV5-1 and TRBV20-1 among them. Significantly lower normalized Chao1 diversity was seen in multiple sclerosis patients than in controls.

This clonotype was seen repeatedly, ten times or more. Its target is not known. Unmatched junction bases numbered 14, after V lost 3 bases and J lost 9 bases. The CDR3 length is 16 residues. The germline V gene has CDR1 SGHTA and CDR2 FQGNSA. TCR beta libraries were prepared from cDNA with unique molecular identifiers. TCRdb reprocessed the PCR reads with MiXCR, giving one entry per CDR3 protein. The table has about 760,000 distinct CDR3 sequences, approximately 30% seen once. Sequenced sample: blood. The rearrangement links TRBV7-2 to TRBJ2-1; 7 nucleotides match TRBD1. This clonotype originated in a girl between 10 and 17 years old with multiple sclerosis. CDR3: CASSFRGTGLAGEQFF. Written as DNA, the CDR3 is TGTGCCAGCAGCTTCAGGGGGACCGGCCTTGCGGGTGAGCAGTTCTTC.